The source of this TCR beta chain is a study of cytomegalovirus exposure and HLA in healthy donors. Study-wide context: A preliminary data release comprised around 90 million unique TCRs obtained from HLA-typed donors. Study-level results: According to reports, the classifier identified cytomegalovirus status with high specificity and sensitivity. According to the study, roughly 160 TCR beta chains were cytomegalovirus-associated.

Points on this clone: Its antigen is undetermined.

The study ran its PCR with 60 Vbeta and 13 Jbeta primers. TCRdb's table, derived via immunoSEQ multiplex PCR, lists solely in-frame clones and lacks some. The top ten clones hold 2.5% to 3% of a sample with about 92,000 clones, 69% of them seen once. CDR1 is SNHLY, CDR2 FYNNEI, per germline. With V trimmed by 5 bases and J by 1 base, 9 bases remained unmatched. The CDR3 contains 17 residues. This chain connects TRBV2 to TRBJ2-2; 8 positions match TRBD1. The specimen sequenced was PBMCs. The TCR originated in a middle-aged man in good health and CMV-seronegative. The CDR3 loop is CASSLSTQGGNTGELFF. The CDR3 coding sequence is TGTGCCAGCAGTCTATCAACACAGGGGGGGAACACCGGGGAGCTGTTTTTT.